Each of the 28 T cell receptor beta chains below was sequenced from the same sample in a study of blood T cells in healthy people across ages. It was with a sample-barcoded 5' primer and a J-beta primer mix that a second PCR of about 7 to 12 cycles was run. TCRdb passed the 5' RACE reads through MiXCR, listing each CDR3 protein once. The sample carries more than 650,000 distinct CDR3 sequences, about 20% recorded once. Sequenced input: blood. The origin of the receptors is a man in his sixties or seventies in good health.

The V gene is TRBV20-1, the J gene TRBJ2-7, with D possibly matching TRBD2 (5 bases). Germline V lookup: CDR1 DFQATT, CDR2 SNEGSKA (reference sequence). The CDR3 totals 11 residues. CDR3 loop: CSPRGSYEQYF. CDR3 DNA sequence: TGCAGCCCGAGAGGGTCCTACGAGCAGTACTTC.

The V call is TRBV7-9, the J call TRBJ1-5; D is unresolved. Trimming removed 3 bases at V and 5 bases at J, with 5 bases between. This CDR3 comprises 12 residues. Per germline, CDR1 SEHNR and CDR2 FQNEAQ (reference sequence). This chain's CDR3 is CASSFEYQPQHF. The CDR3 DNA follows: TGTGCCAGCAGCTTCGAGTATCAGCCCCAGCATTTT.

This chain's CDR3 is CASSLASGRPEQFF. The CDR3 DNA reads TGTGCCAGCAGCTTAGCCAGCGGGAGGCCTGAGCAGTTCTTC. This chain joins TRBV7-2 and TRBJ2-7, with 9 bases aligning to TRBD2. The last part of the DNA fits TRBJ2-1 better; the J call may be wrong. The CDR3 is made up of 14 amino acids. Germline V gene sequence: CDR1 SGHTA, CDR2 FQGNSA.

The chain couples TRBV11-2 to TRBJ2-5, with D possibly being TRBD2 (7 bases). Trimming cost V 0 bases and J 7 bases, with 15 bases left between them. There are 15 residues in the CDR3. CDR1 and CDR2 (germline): SGHAT, FQNNGV. The CDR3 sequence is CASSLDRGGVRTQYF. CDR3 DNA sequence: TGTGCCAGCAGCTTAGATCGAGGGGGGGTTAGGACCCAGTACTTC.

V gene TRBV28 combines with J gene TRBJ1-5; possible D gene TRBD1, 5 bases. Trimming took 7 bases from V and 9 from J, leaving 16 bases between them. Germline V gene lookup returns CDR1 MDHEN and CDR2 SYDVKM. This CDR3 contains 13 residues. The CDR3 here is CASILGDQGPQHF. In DNA, the CDR3 is TGTGCCAGCATCTTGGGAGATCAGGGGCCCCAGCATTTT. The whole variable domain, remainder taken from reference TRBV28 and TRBJ1-5, is DVKVTQSSRYLVKRTGEKVFLECVQDMDHENMFWYRQDPGLGLRLIYFSYDVKMKEKGDIPEGYSVSREKKERFSLILESASTNQTSMYLCASILGDQGPQHFGDGTRLSIL.

The table lists this clonotype with many counts. The rearrangement links TRBV14 to TRBJ2-5; possibly TRBD2 for D (6 bases). Matching the DNA end better, TRBJ2-1 makes the J call doubtful. The length of the CDR3 is 16 residues. Germline V gene sequence: CDR1 SGHDN, CDR2 FVKESK. Here the CDR3 DNA reads TGTGCCAGCAGCCAAGATAGCGGTTGGGGGGAAAGGGAGCAGTTCTTC. Translated, it gives CASSQDSGWGEREQFF.

J is TRBJ2-4 and V is TRBV12-3 or TRBV12-4; TRBD1 matches at 8 bases. The CDR3 consists of 15 residues. V shed 6 bases, J shed 2 bases, and the junction held 6 bases outside the gene matches. The CDR3 loop is CASSRQGMTKNIQYF. The CDR3 DNA sequence: TGTGCCAGCAGCAGACAGGGGATGACCAAAAACATTCAGTACTTC.

This clonotype was counted only a few times. The rearrangement links TRBV12-5 to TRBJ2-1; D ambiguous. The CDR3 sequence is 13 residues long. Germline loops: CDR1 LGHNT, CDR2 FRNRAP. The germline V and J ends were trimmed by 4 bases and 4 bases, with 8 bases remaining between them. CDR3 sequence reads: CASGWTDYNEQFF. CDR3 nucleotides: TGTGCTAGTGGTTGGACGGATTACAATGAGCAGTTCTTC.

This clonotype was picked up a small number of times. The chain couples TRBV3-1 to TRBJ2-7; 15 positions agree with TRBD2. CDR1 and CDR2 (germline): LGHDT, YNNKEL (reference sequence). J lost 2 bases, V lost 5 bases, and 1 base had no gene match. This CDR3 is built from 15 residues. The DNA of the CDR3 is TGTGCCAGCAGCAGGACTAGCGGGGGGGCCTACGAGCAGTACTTC. This encodes CASSRTSGGAYEQYF.

This clonotype was detected only once. The rearrangement joins TRBV5-1 to TRBJ2-3; D uncertain. The CDR3 length is 14 residues. CDR1 and CDR2 (germline): SGHRS, YFSETQ. Trimming took off 4 bases at V and 5 bases at J, with 14 bases between the two ends. CDR3 sequence (DNA): TGCGCCAGCAGCGTGGACCAGGTTGGAGATACGCAGTATTTT. This codes for CASSVDQVGDTQYF.

The chain joins TRBV24-1 to TRBJ2-1, with D perhaps given as TRBD1 or TRBD2 (5 bases each). The CDR3 runs 15 residues. Germline values: CDR1 KGHDR, CDR2 SFDVKD. Trimming shortened V by 9 bases and J by 6 bases, and 20 bases separated the two germline ends. CDR3 DNA sequence: TGTGCCACCCTCGGCTCGGACACGGGACGCAATGAGCAGTTCTTC. Amino acids: CATLGSDTGRNEQFF.

The chain is built from TRBV5-1 and TRBJ2-1; weak D call: TRBD1 (5 bases). Trimming removed 1 base at V and 3 bases at J, with 11 bases between. Germline assignment: CDR1 SGHRS and CDR2 YFSETQ. The CDR3 spans 15 residues. CDR3 loop: CASSLYQGRYNEQFF. The CDR3 DNA reads as TGCGCCAGCAGCTTGTACCAGGGCCGCTACAATGAGCAGTTCTTC. The full variable domain, completed using reference TRBV5-1 and TRBJ2-1, is KAGVTQTPRYLIKTRGQQVTLSCSPISGHRSVSWYQQTPGQGLQFLFEYFSETQRNKGNFPGRFSGRQFSNSRSEMNVSTLELGDSALYLCASSLYQGRYNEQFFGPGTRLTVL.

The V and J genes are TRBV11-2 and TRBJ2-3, with D possibly matching TRBD1 (5 bases). The CDR3 spans 12 residues. Germline V gene data show CDR1 as SGHAT and CDR2 as FQNNGV. V lost 1 base to trimming and J lost 11 bases, with 10 bases between them. CDR3 DNA: TGTGCCAGCAGCTTAGGGACACCGCAGCAGTATTTT. Amino acid sequence: CASSLGTPQQYF. Drawing the rest from reference TRBV11-2 and TRBJ2-3, the complete variable domain is EAGVAQSPRYKIIEKRQSVAFWCNPISGHATLYWYQQILGQGPKLLIQFQNNGVVDDSQLPKDRFSAERLKGVDSTLKIQPAKLEDSAVYLCASSLGTPQQYFGPGTRLTVL.

Comment on this clonotype: Germline and junction disagree at one end, which may indicate a read error. This sequence joins TRBV7-2 and TRBJ2-7; possibly TRBD1 for D (6 bases). Germline V gene data show CDR1 as SGHTA and CDR2 as FQGNSA. The CDR3 has 16 residues. The CDR3 coding sequence is TGTGCCAACAGCCTCAGGACAGCGACCAGCTCCTACGAGCAGTACTTC. Translating gives CANSLRTATSSYEQYF. Full variable domain (outside the CDR3, taken from reference TRBV7-2 and TRBJ2-7): GAGVSQSPSNKVTEKGKDVELRCDPISGHTALYWYRQSLGQGLEFLIYFQGNSAPDKSGLPSDRFSAERTGGSVSTLTIQRTQQEDSAVYLCANSLRTATSSYEQYFGPGTRLTVT.

This clonotype has just a few counts. This chain connects TRBV12-3 or TRBV12-4 to TRBJ2-5; TRBD2 agrees at 9 bases. The trim removed 8 bases at V and 4 bases at J, leaving 5 bases unmatched. This CDR3 region has 13 residues. The chain's CDR3 is CASGRAGGETQYF. As DNA, the CDR3 is TGTGCCAGCGGCAGAGCGGGAGGAGAGACCCAGTACTTC.

Only a few counts were recorded for this clonotype. The chain uses TRBV9 and TRBJ1-2; D might be TRBD1 (5 bases). The CDR3 consists of 14 residues. The V gene lost 2 bases and the J gene lost 1 base, with 9 bases spanning the gap. Germline V gene data show CDR1 as SGDLS and CDR2 as YYNGEE. The CDR3 here is CASSVQGINYGYTF. In nucleotides, the CDR3 is TGTGCCAGCAGCGTCCAGGGCATTAACTATGGCTACACCTTC.

This clonotype was recorded at least ten times. The chain has TRBV18 and TRBJ1-4; 8 positions agree with TRBD1. Germline V lookup: CDR1 KGHSH, CDR2 LQKENI. The CDR3 spans 14 residues. With V trimmed by 3 bases and J by 5 bases, 2 bases remained unmatched. CDR3 sequence (DNA): TGTGCCAGCTCACCGGACAGGGTGAATGAAAAACTGTTTTTT. This sequence encodes CASSPDRVNEKLFF.

The J gene is TRBJ2-3, the V gene TRBV20-1, with D possibly TRBD2 on 5 matching bases. Per germline, CDR1 DFQATT and CDR2 SNEGSKA (reference sequence). V gave up 1 base and J gave up 6 bases, with 14 bases separating them. The CDR3 totals 14 residues. In DNA form, the CDR3 reads TGCAGTGCTAGAGGGAACGGGGTTCGTGATACGCAGTATTTT. This translates into CSARGNGVRDTQYF.

This clonotype occurred a few times. V gene TRBV20-1 combines with J gene TRBJ1-5; 11 positions match TRBD1. Losses at the gene ends were 6 bases for V and 6 bases for J; bases not matched to a gene: 10. This CDR3 contains 15 residues. The V gene's germline CDR1 is DFQATT and CDR2 SNEGSKA (reference sequence). CDR3 DNA: TGCAGTGCCACGACCGGGACAGGGGGGATTCAGCCCCAGCATTTT. Its translation: CSATTGTGGIQPQHF.

The chain combines TRBV12-3 or TRBV12-4 with TRBJ2-1; 13 nucleotides match TRBD2. The J segment lost 15 bases and the V segment lost 8 bases, leaving 13 bases of the junction unmatched. CDR3 length: 14 amino acids. The CDR3 DNA reads TGTGCCAGCGGACGGACTAGCGGGAGTAGGTTGTTGTTCTTC. It specifies CASGRTSGSRLLFF.

This clonotype was observed a few times. The chain is built from TRBV5-1 and TRBJ1-1, with D tentatively TRBD1 (6 bases). V was shortened by 4 bases and J by 1 base, with 14 bases between the two germline ends. Germline-derived CDR1 and CDR2 are SGHRS and YFSETQ. The CDR3 sequence is 15 residues long. This CDR3 reads CASSRGQPRNTEAFF. The CDR3 DNA is TGCGCCAGCAGCCGGGGACAACCAAGGAACACTGAAGCTTTCTTT.

Note on this clonotype: An end of the junction does not agree with germline; a read error may underlie this. This chain joins TRBV12-3 or TRBV12-4 and TRBJ1-5; D is possibly TRBD1 (6 bases). CDR3 length equals 14 residues. CDR3 bases: TGTGCCTGCAGTACGGACAGCCCCCATCAGCCCCAGCATTTT. This gives the protein CACSTDSPHQPQHF.

In this sample, this clonotype turned up a few times. The chain carries TRBV7-3 and TRBJ2-7; no firm D call. Germline V gene sequence: CDR1 SGHTA, CDR2 FQGTGA. Trimming took off 5 bases at V and 0 bases at J, with 20 bases between the two ends. This CDR3 is 17 amino acids long. DNA of the CDR3: TGTGCCAGCAGCCCCCCCTCTATGGAGACCAGCTCCTACGAGCAGTACTTC. As protein: CASSPPSMETSSYEQYF.

This clonotype occurred many times. The CDR3 sequence: CSLAGGYNEQFF. The CDR3, as DNA: TGCAGCCTAGCGGGGGGGTACAATGAGCAGTTCTTC. The V and J genes are TRBV29-1 and TRBJ2-1; 12 bases match TRBD2. The CDR3 sequence is 12 residues long. Germline V gene sequence: CDR1 SQVTM, CDR2 ANQGSEA. The trim removed 8 bases at V and 4 bases at J, leaving 0 bases unmatched.

The V call is TRBV9, the J call TRBJ1-2; D gene uncertain. Trimming stripped 5 bases from V and 5 bases from J, with 7 bases between. There are 11 residues in the CDR3. Germline CDR1 is SGDLS and CDR2 is YYNGEE. As DNA, the CDR3 is TGTGCCAGCAGTTACCCATATGGCTACACCTTC. Translating it yields CASSYPYGYTF.

This clonotype appeared a few times. The chain joins TRBV5-1 to TRBJ2-3, with unresolved D. CDR3 length: 14 residues. V lost 0 bases and J 2 bases, leaving 7 bases between the germline ends. Germline loops: CDR1 SGHRS, CDR2 YFSETQ. The CDR3 region has the DNA TGCGCCAGCAGCTTGGCTCCAGCCACAGATACGCAGTATTTT. This codes for CASSLAPATDTQYF.

The sample holds a few counts of this clonotype. This chain joins TRBV9 and TRBJ2-7; D tentatively fits TRBD1 or TRBD2 (5 bases each). This CDR3 has 15 amino acids. The germline gives CDR1 SGDLS, CDR2 YYNGEE. V shed 5 bases and J shed 1 base, with 16 bases lying between them. The CDR3 reads CASSRGIRVSYEQYF. The CDR3 DNA is TGTGCCAGCAGTCGAGGGATCAGGGTGTCCTACGAGCAGTACTTC.

The chain employs TRBV11-2 and TRBJ1-2; TRBD1 agrees at 7 bases. Germline assignment: CDR1 SGHAT and CDR2 FQNNGV. V gave up 3 bases and J gave up 2 bases; unmatched junction bases: 6. The CDR3 is 15 amino acids. CDR3 sequence reads: CASSFSGTANYGYTF. CDR3 nucleotides: TGTGCCAGCAGCTTCTCCGGGACAGCCAACTATGGCTACACCTTC. The variable domain in full, with the rest retrieved from reference TRBV11-2 and TRBJ1-2, is EAGVAQSPRYKIIEKRQSVAFWCNPISGHATLYWYQQILGQGPKLLIQFQNNGVVDDSQLPKDRFSAERLKGVDSTLKIQPAKLEDSAVYLCASSFSGTANYGYTFGSGTRLTVV.